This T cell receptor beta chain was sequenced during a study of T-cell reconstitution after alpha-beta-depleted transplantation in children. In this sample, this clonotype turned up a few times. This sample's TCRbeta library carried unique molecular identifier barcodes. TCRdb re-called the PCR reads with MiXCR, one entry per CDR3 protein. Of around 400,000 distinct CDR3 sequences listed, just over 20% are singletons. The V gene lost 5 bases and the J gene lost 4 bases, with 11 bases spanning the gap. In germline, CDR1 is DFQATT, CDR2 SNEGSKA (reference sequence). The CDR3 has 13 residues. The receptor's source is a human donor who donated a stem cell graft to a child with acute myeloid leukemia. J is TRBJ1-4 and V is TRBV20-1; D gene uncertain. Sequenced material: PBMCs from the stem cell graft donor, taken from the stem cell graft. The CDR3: CSAYRRDNEKLFF. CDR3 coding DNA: TGCAGTGCTTACCGACGAGATAATGAAAAACTGTTTTTT.